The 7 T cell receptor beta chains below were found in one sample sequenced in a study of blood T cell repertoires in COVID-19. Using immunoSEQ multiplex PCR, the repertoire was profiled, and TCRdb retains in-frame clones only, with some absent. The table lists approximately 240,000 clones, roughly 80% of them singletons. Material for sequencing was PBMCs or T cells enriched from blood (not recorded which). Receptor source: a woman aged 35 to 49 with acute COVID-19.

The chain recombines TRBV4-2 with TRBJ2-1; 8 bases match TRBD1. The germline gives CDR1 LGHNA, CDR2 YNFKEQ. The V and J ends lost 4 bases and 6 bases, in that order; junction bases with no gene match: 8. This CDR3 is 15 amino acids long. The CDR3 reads CASSLDRGLSNEQFF. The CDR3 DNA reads TGTGCCAGCAGCCTAGACAGGGGATTGTCCAATGAGCAGTTCTTC.

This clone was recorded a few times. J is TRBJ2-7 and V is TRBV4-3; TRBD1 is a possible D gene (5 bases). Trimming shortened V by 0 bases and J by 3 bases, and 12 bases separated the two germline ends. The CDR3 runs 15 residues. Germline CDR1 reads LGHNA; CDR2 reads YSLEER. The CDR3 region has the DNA TGCGCCAGCAGCCAAGATAGCCAGGGAAACTACGAGCAGTACTTC. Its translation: CASSQDSQGNYEQYF.

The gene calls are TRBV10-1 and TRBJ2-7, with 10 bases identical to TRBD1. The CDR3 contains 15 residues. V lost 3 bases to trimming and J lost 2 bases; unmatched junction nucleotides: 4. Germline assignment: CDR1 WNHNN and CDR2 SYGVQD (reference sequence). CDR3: CASSEGTGATYEQYF. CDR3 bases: TGCGCCAGCAGTGAAGGGACAGGGGCGACCTACGAGCAGTACTTC.

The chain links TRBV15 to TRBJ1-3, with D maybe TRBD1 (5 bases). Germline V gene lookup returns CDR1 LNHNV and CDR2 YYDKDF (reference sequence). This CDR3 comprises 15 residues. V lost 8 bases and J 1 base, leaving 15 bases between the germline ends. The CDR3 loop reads CATGLGGLSGNTIYF. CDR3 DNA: TGTGCCACCGGCTTGGGGGGTCTTTCTGGAAACACCATATATTTT.

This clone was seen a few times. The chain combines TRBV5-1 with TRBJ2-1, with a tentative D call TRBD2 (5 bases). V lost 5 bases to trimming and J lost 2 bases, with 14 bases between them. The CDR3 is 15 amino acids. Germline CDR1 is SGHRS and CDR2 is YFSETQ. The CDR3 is CASRSLEDPYNEQFF. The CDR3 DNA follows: TGCGCCAGCAGAAGTTTGGAGGACCCCTACAATGAGCAGTTCTTC.

In DNA, the CDR3 is TGTGCCAGCAGCGTGGGCGTGGTACACACAGATACGCAGTATTTT. Its protein product is CASSVGVVHTDTQYF. The chain links TRBV9 to TRBJ2-3; the D is unclear. CDR3 size: 15 residues. Germline V gene lookup returns CDR1 SGDLS and CDR2 YYNGEE. Deletions cut 2 bases from V and 2 bases from J, with 12 bases between.

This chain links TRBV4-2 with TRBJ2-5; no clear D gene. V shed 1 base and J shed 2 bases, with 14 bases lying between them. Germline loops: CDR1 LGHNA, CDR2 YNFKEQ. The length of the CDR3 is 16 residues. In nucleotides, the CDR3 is TGTGCCAGCAGCCAAGGGGCAGCTACCCCACAAGAGACCCAGTACTTC. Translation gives CASSQGAATPQETQYF.